This is a list of T cell receptor beta chains from one sample in a study of T cell responses to AZD1222 COVID-19 vaccine. Repertoires were generated with immunoSEQ multiplex PCR, while TCRdb's copy carries only in-frame clones and drops some. The data hold 100,000 or so clones, with roughly 87% observed a single time. Sequences were derived from peripheral blood, sampled on day 0 of AZD1222 vaccination. These receptors originate from an adult in good health. Both conserved end residues are part of each CDR3. Fields, in order: D gene, V gene, clone size, J gene, CDR3 length, CDR3 protein, CDR3 DNA. D genes are given only for firm matches. Size is omitted from some rows. Given values are once, few, many or a class for expanded clones.

TRBD1	TRBV7-2	NA	TRBJ1-4	15	CASSPMGTGPEKLFF	TGTGCCAGCAGCCCAATGGGGACAGGGCCCGAAAAACTGTTTTTT
TRBD1	TRBV4-3	NA	TRBJ2-7	15	CASSQEEDRGYEQYF	TGCGCCAGCAGCCAAGAAGAGGACAGGGGTTACGAGCAGTACTTC
NA	TRBV5-4	few	TRBJ1-2	13	CASSLGRLDGYTF	TGTGCCAGCAGCTTGGGACGTCTAGATGGCTACACCTTC
NA	TRBV7-9	NA	TRBJ1-2	15	CASSDGTFGGYGYTF	TGTGCCAGCAGCGACGGGACATTCGGAGGATATGGCTACACCTTC
NA	TRBV4-1	NA	TRBJ1-1	12	CASSQESGKAFF	TGCGCCAGCAGCCAAGAAAGCGGGAAAGCTTTCTTT
NA	TRBV19	NA	TRBJ2-7	13	CASSSGASYEQYF	TGTGCCAGTAGTTCGGGGGCCTCCTACGAGCAGTACTTC
TRBD1	TRBV5-4	NA	TRBJ2-7	15	CASSAGTGGPYEQYF	TGTGCCAGCAGCGCCGGTACAGGGGGTCCCTACGAGCAGTACTTC
NA	TRBV5-4	NA	TRBJ2-2	14	CASSPTGNTGELFF	TGTGCCAGCAGCCCGACTGGAAACACCGGGGAGCTGTTTTTT
NA	TRBV29-1	NA	TRBJ1-2	13	CSVGGDPLYGYTF	TGCAGCGTTGGGGGGGACCCCCTTTATGGCTACACCTTC
TRBD1	TRBV5-6	NA	TRBJ1-2	14	CASSLITGAYGYTF	TGTGCCAGCAGCCTCATAACAGGGGCCTATGGCTACACCTTC
NA	TRBV15	NA	TRBJ1-1	13	CATSRDIRTEAFF	TGTGCCACCAGCAGAGATATTAGGACTGAAGCTTTCTTT
NA	TRBV7-6	NA	TRBJ2-7	13	CASSATSTVEQYF	TGTGCCAGCAGCGCGACTAGTACGGTCGAGCAGTACTTC
NA	TRBV19	NA	TRBJ1-1	13	CASSAPLNTEAFF	TGTGCCAGTAGTGCCCCACTGAACACTGAAGCTTTCTTT
TRBD1	TRBV15	NA	TRBJ2-3	16	CATSRVQGTGTDTQYF	TGTGCCACCAGCAGGGTACAGGGGACCGGGACAGATACGCAGTATTTT
NA	TRBV28	once	TRBJ1-1	13	CASRSQGFTEAFF	TGTGCCAGCAGGTCTCAGGGGTTCACTGAAGCTTTCTTT